This TCR beta chain was captured in a study of T cell repertoires in cytomegalovirus infection. Each CDR3 protein is one row after TCRdb ran MiXCR on the reads. The table lists just over 450,000 distinct CDR3 sequences, under 55% of them singletons, with roughly two fifths in the top ten. This clonotype appeared a few times. What it recognizes is unknown. CDR1 is LGHNT and CDR2 is FRNRAP in the germline V gene. V dropped 5 bases and J dropped 1 base, with 27 bases sitting between them. The CDR3 spans 20 residues. The V call is TRBV12-5, the J call TRBJ2-1; D is perhaps TRBD1 or TRBD2 (5 bases each). This sequence originates from a human donor in good health (CMV status not recorded). Some clones in this sample may be carry-over from other donors' samples. Sample: cultured PBMCs, taken from culture after CMV antigen stimulation. This chain's CDR3 is CASGPTPLRDEEESYNEQFF. CDR3 DNA: TGTGCTAGTGGTCCCACCCCCCTCCGGGACGAAGAGGAATCCTACAATGAGCAGTTCTTC.